One sample yielded the 10 T cell receptor beta chains listed below, sequenced in a study of T cells in tumors after PD-1 blockade. This table comes from immunoSEQ multiplex PCR, and its TCRdb copy is limited to in-frame clones, with some not included. This sample yields some 15,000 clones, of which 80% to 85% are seen a single time; approximately 25% belongs to the top ten. Sequenced material: PBMCs, taken after anti-PD-1 treatment. All receptors come from a human donor with basal cell carcinoma.

The table lists this clone with a few counts. The chain combines TRBV6-6 with TRBJ1-5; tentatively, D is TRBD1 (5 bases). V was clipped by 5 bases and J by 4 bases, with 18 bases between them. The CDR3 has 16 residues. CDR1 MNHNY and CDR2 SVGAGI come from the germline V gene (reference sequence). CDR3 bases: TGTGCCAGCAGTCTGACCCTAGGGGCCGCGAATCAGCCCCAGCATTTT. It codes for CASSLTLGAANQPQHF.

A single count supports this clone. The J gene is TRBJ2-7, the V gene TRBV5-1; the D is unclear. V dropped 0 bases and J dropped 2 bases, with 9 bases sitting between them. CDR1 is SGHRS and CDR2 is YFSETQ in the germline V gene. The CDR3 is 14 residues long. For the CDR3, the DNA is TGCGCCAGCAGCTTGGTGGAACCTACCTACGAGCAGTACTTC. This sequence encodes CASSLVEPTYEQYF.

The genes are TRBV7-8 and TRBJ2-7; a weak D match, TRBD2 (5 bases). Germline loops: CDR1 SGHVS, CDR2 FQNEAQ. CDR3 length: 13 amino acids. V shed 7 bases and J shed 1 base, with 11 bases lying between them. CDR3 region: CASTVSASYEQYF. DNA of the CDR3: TGTGCCAGCACCGTTAGCGCGTCCTACGAGCAGTACTTC.

This chain links TRBV5-5 with TRBJ1-1; a weak D match, TRBD1 (5 bases). The CDR3 is 16 amino acids. In germline, CDR1 is SGHKS, CDR2 YYEKEE (reference sequence). V lost 3 bases and J lost 6, with 21 bases in between. The CDR3 here is CASSYRYFGGDAEAFF. CDR3 coding DNA: TGTGCCAGCAGCTATCGTTACTTCGGGGGTGATGCTGAAGCTTTCTTT.

This clone appeared a few times. This chain uses TRBV2 with TRBJ1-6; possibly TRBD1 for D (5 bases). V was pared by 6 bases and J by 0 bases, with 12 bases between. Germline V lookup: CDR1 SNHLY, CDR2 FYNNEI. This CDR3 has 16 amino acids. This chain's CDR3 is CASRRDDSSYNSPLHF. The CDR3 bases are TGTGCCAGCAGGCGGGACGATAGCTCCTATAATTCACCCCTCCACTTT.

This chain connects TRBV27 to TRBJ1-4; no definite D call. V was pared by 5 bases and J by 2 bases, with 15 bases between. The CDR3 is 16 residues long. CDR1 is MNHEY, CDR2 SMNVEV, per germline (reference sequence). CDR3 sequence reads: CASSAREFSTNEKLFF. The CDR3 DNA is TGTGCCAGCAGTGCCCGCGAGTTCTCGACTAATGAAAAACTGTTTTTT.

V and J are TRBV7-9 and TRBJ1-5; D remains ambiguous. The CDR3 loop spans 15 amino acids. Trimming pared 5 bases from V and 0 bases from J, leaving 11 bases between. From germline, CDR1 is SEHNR and CDR2 FQNEAQ (reference sequence). The CDR3 loop is CASSPGVGSNQPQHF. The DNA of the CDR3 is TGTGCCAGCAGCCCCGGCGTGGGTAGCAATCAGCCCCAGCATTTT.

The chain employs TRBV6-5 and TRBJ1-3, with D perhaps TRBD1 (5 bases). The CDR3 totals 16 residues. Trimming removed 0 bases from V and 1 base from J, with 10 bases in between. Germline CDR1 MNHEY, CDR2 SVGAGI. The CDR3 sequence is CASSYSISGSGNTIYF. The CDR3 DNA follows: TGTGCCAGCAGTTACTCGATTTCAGGGTCTGGAAACACCATATATTTT.

This sequence joins TRBV29-1 and TRBJ2-5; TRBD1 matches at 9 bases. CDR3 length equals 13 residues. Per the germline V gene, CDR1 is SQVTM and CDR2 is ANQGSEA. Losses at the gene ends were 6 bases for V and 5 bases for J; bases not matched to a gene: 7. The CDR3 coding sequence is TGCAGCGTCCCCACAGGGGGCGCGGAGACCCAGTACTTC. Translating gives CSVPTGGAETQYF.

This clone has just a few counts. The rearrangement uses TRBV5-1 and TRBJ2-7; D not certain. Trimming left V 4 bases short and J 0 bases short, with 11 bases between. Germline CDR1 is SGHRS and CDR2 is YFSETQ. The CDR3 spans 14 residues. The CDR3 coding sequence is TGCGCCAGCAGCGTCTCTCGCAACTCCTACGAGCAGTACTTC. Its translation: CASSVSRNSYEQYF. The full variable domain, rest sourced from reference TRBV5-1 and TRBJ2-7, is KAGVTQTPRYLIKTRGQQVTLSCSPISGHRSVSWYQQTPGQGLQFLFEYFSETQRNKGNFPGRFSGRQFSNSRSEMNVSTLELGDSALYLCASSVSRNSYEQYFGPGTRLTVT.